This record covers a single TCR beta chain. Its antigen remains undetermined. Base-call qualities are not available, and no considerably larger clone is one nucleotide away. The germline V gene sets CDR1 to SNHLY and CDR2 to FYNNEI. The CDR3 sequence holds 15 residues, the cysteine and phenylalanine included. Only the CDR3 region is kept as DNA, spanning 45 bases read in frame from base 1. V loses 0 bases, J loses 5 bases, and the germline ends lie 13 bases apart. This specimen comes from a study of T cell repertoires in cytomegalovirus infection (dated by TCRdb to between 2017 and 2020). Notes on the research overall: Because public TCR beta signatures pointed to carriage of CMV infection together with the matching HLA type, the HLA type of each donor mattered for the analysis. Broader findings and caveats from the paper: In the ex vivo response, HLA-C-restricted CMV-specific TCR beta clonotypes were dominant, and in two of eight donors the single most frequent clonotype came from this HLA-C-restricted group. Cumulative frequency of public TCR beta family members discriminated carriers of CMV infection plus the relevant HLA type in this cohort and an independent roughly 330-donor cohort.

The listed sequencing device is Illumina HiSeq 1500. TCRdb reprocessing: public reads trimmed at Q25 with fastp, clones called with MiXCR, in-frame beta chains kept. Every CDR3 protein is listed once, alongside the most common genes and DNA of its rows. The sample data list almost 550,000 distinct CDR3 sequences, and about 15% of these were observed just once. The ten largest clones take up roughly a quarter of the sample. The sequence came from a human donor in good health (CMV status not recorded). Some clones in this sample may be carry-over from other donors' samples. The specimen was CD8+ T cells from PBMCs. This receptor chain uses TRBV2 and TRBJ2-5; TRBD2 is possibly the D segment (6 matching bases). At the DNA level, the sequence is TGTGCCAGCAGTGAAGCGTATGAGGGGAGGGAGACCCAGTACTTC. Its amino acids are CASSEAYEGRETQYF.